This passage covers 15 T cell receptor beta chains from one sample sequenced in a study of cytomegalovirus exposure and HLA in healthy donors. Both 60 Vbeta primers and 13 Jbeta primers went into the PCR. TCRdb keeps only in-frame clones here, not all; method: immunoSEQ multiplex PCR. Among approximately 97,000 clones listed, around 81% were seen once. The material sequenced was PBMCs. All receptors derive from a man aged 35 to 55 in good health and CMV-seropositive.

This chain joins TRBV2 and TRBJ2-5; D remains unclear. Trimming removed 8 bases at V and 3 bases at J, with 10 bases between. Germline lookup yields CDR1 SNHLY and CDR2 FYNNEI. CDR3 length: 12 residues. CDR3 sequence: CASERFKETQYF. The DNA of the CDR3 is TGTGCCAGCGAGAGATTTAAAGAGACCCAGTACTTC.

This chain joins TRBV28 and TRBJ2-5; the match to TRBD1 covers 7 bases. Germline lookup yields CDR1 MDHEN and CDR2 SYDVKM. V shed 4 bases and J 5 bases; nucleotides not matched to a gene: 13. This CDR3 spans 16 amino acids. The chain's CDR3 is CASSYPKTGPGETQYF. In DNA, the CDR3 is TGTGCCAGCAGTTATCCTAAGACAGGGCCTGGGGAGACCCAGTACTTC. The full variable domain, with the rest looked up from reference TRBV28 and TRBJ2-5, is DVKVTQSSRYLVKRTGEKVFLECVQDMDHENMFWYRQDPGLGLRLIYFSYDVKMKEKGDIPEGYSVSREKKERFSLILESASTNQTSMYLCASSYPKTGPGETQYFGPGTRLLVL.

This clone has only one observation. CDR3 coding DNA: TGCGCCAGCAGCCCCGAGGTAGCGGTCTACAATGAGCAGTTCTTC. This gives the protein CASSPEVAVYNEQFF. The chain has TRBV5-1 and TRBJ2-1; perhaps TRBD2 as D (6 bases). This CDR3 spans 15 amino acids. Trimming left V 4 bases short and J 3 bases short, with 14 bases between. Germline CDR1 and CDR2: SGHRS and YFSETQ.

The chain has TRBV11-2 and TRBJ2-7; 14 nucleotides line up with TRBD2. The CDR3 runs 16 residues. CDR1 is SGHAT and CDR2 is FQNNGV in the germline V gene. J lost 0 bases, V lost 6 bases, and 4 bases had no gene match. As DNA, the CDR3 is TGTGCCAGCAGTCGGACTAGCGGGGGGTACTCCTACGAGCAGTACTTC. Residues: CASSRTSGGYSYEQYF.

The CDR3 spells CASSHSVQGKSEKLFF. DNA of the CDR3: TGTGCCAGCAGCCATTCCGTACAGGGGAAATCAGAAAAACTGTTTTTT. The chain links TRBV9 to TRBJ1-4, with 7 bases identical to TRBD1. CDR3 length equals 16 residues. Germline loops: CDR1 SGDLS, CDR2 YYNGEE. The V segment lost 4 bases and the J segment 8 bases; nucleotides outside the gene matches: 14.

This chain connects TRBV11-2 to TRBJ2-7, with a possible D match to TRBD1 (7 bases). V lost 1 base to trimming and J lost 3 bases, with 13 bases between them. Germline V gene sequence: CDR1 SGHAT, CDR2 FQNNGV. There are 15 residues in the CDR3. Here the CDR3 reads CASSLVPGGSYEQYF. DNA for the CDR3: TGTGCCAGCAGCTTAGTCCCAGGGGGGAGCTACGAGCAGTACTTC.

J is TRBJ2-7 and V is TRBV9, with 7 bases that match TRBD2. The CDR3 is made up of 14 amino acids. V shed 3 bases and J 0 bases; nucleotides not matched to a gene: 3. The germline CDR1 and CDR2 sequences are SGDLS and YYNGEE. This chain's CDR3 is CASSGGGSSYEQYF. The DNA of the CDR3 is TGTGCCAGCAGCGGGGGAGGGAGCTCCTACGAGCAGTACTTC.

V is TRBV16 and J is TRBJ2-1; D is unresolved. V was cut by 0 bases and J by 6 bases, with 12 bases left in between. Germline V gene data show CDR1 as KGHSY and CDR2 as FQNENV. The CDR3 runs 15 residues. The CDR3 sequence is CASSQSPRRVNEQFF. The CDR3 region has the DNA TGTGCCAGCAGCCAATCCCCGCGGAGAGTCAATGAGCAGTTCTTC.

On this clone: The same CDR3 is also encoded by other DNA sequences in this sample. This chain links TRBV19 with TRBJ2-5; 10 positions agree with TRBD1. This CDR3 contains 14 residues. Germline V lookup: CDR1 LNHDA, CDR2 SQIVND (reference sequence). V shed 9 bases and J 4 bases; nucleotides not matched to a gene: 8. The CDR3 DNA reads as TGTGCCAGCCGGGACAGGGGAAGGGGAGAGACCCAGTACTTC. Translated, it gives CASRDRGRGETQYF.

The rearrangement links TRBV5-1 to TRBJ2-7; 8 bases agree with TRBD1. Germline V gene data show CDR1 as SGHRS and CDR2 as YFSETQ. J lost 4 bases, V lost 0 bases, and 6 bases had no gene match. This CDR3 spans 15 amino acids. CDR3 sequence (DNA): TGCGCCAGCAGCTTGGAACCGGGACAGGTATACGAGCAGTACTTC. Translating it yields CASSLEPGQVYEQYF.

This clone appeared a few times. The chain combines TRBV5-1 with TRBJ1-1; 8 positions agree with TRBD1. The germline gives CDR1 SGHRS, CDR2 YFSETQ. The CDR3 sequence is 14 residues long. V dropped 0 bases and J dropped 7; count of bases not matched to a gene: 5. The CDR3 bases are TGCGCCAGCAGCTTGGGTACAGGGGGGTATGAAGCTTTCTTT. Its translation is CASSLGTGGYEAFF.

The genes are TRBV9 and TRBJ2-6; D call uncertain. With 3 bases removed from V and 0 bases from J, the gap between germline ends came to 10 bases. CDR1 is SGDLS and CDR2 is YYNGEE in the germline V gene. The CDR3 is 16 amino acids. This chain's CDR3 is CASSANFGSGANVLTF. The CDR3 DNA reads TGTGCCAGCAGCGCCAACTTCGGCTCTGGGGCCAACGTCCTGACTTTC.

V is TRBV7-8 and J is TRBJ1-2; 7 bases are shared with TRBD1. The ends lost 5 bases at V and 4 bases at J; junction bases unmatched: 4. CDR3 length equals 13 residues. The germline V gene has CDR1 SGHVS and CDR2 FQNEAQ. The CDR3 nucleotides are TGTGCCAGCAGCCACAGGGGAGGCTATGGCTACACCTTC. It yields the protein CASSHRGGYGYTF.

There are a few counts of this clone. This sample includes further DNA sequences coding for the same CDR3. The chain employs TRBV5-1 and TRBJ2-3; 8 bases align to TRBD2. The CDR3 consists of 15 residues. V lost 0 bases, J lost 2 bases, and 2 bases stayed unmatched. CDR1 and CDR2 from the germline V gene are SGHRS and YFSETQ. This CDR3 reads CASSLERGPTDTQYF. CDR3 in DNA: TGCGCCAGCAGCTTGGAGCGGGGGCCCACAGATACGCAGTATTTT.

This chain uses TRBV28 with TRBJ2-1, with D unclear. CDR1 and CDR2 from the germline V gene are MDHEN and SYDVKM. The length of the CDR3 is 12 residues. V shed 4 bases and J shed 4 bases, with 5 bases lying between them. CDR3 bases: TGTGCCAGCAGTTGGGCGTACAATGAGCAGTTCTTC. Its protein is CASSWAYNEQFF.